A single sample is the source of the 25 T cell receptor beta chains below, sequenced in a study of T cell repertoires in cytomegalovirus infection. These receptors' antigens are unknown. MiXCR was run by TCRdb on the reads, yielding one entry per CDR3 protein. The sample carries under 150,000 distinct CDR3 sequences, 30% to 35% recorded once. Sequencing was performed on CD8+ T cells from cultured PBMCs, taken from culture after CMV antigen stimulation. The source is a human donor in good health (CMV status not recorded). Some clones in this sample may be carry-over from other donors' samples.

This clonotype was detected a few times. The chain couples TRBV7-4 to TRBJ1-1; D is uncertain. This CDR3 has 14 residues. Germline lookup yields CDR1 SGHVT and CDR2 SQSDAQ. V lost 5 bases and J 1 base, leaving 11 bases between the germline ends. CDR3 in amino acids: CASSPLGTNTEAFF. In DNA, the CDR3 is TGTGCCAGCAGCCCCCTGGGAACGAACACTGAAGCTTTCTTT.

V and J are TRBV2 and TRBJ2-7; 8 bases are shared with TRBD1. V lost 4 bases and J lost 1; bases outside the gene matches: 6. CDR1 and CDR2 (germline): SNHLY, FYNNEI. CDR3 length: 15 amino acids. CDR3 sequence reads: CASSGWTGRSYEQYF. The DNA for the CDR3 is TGTGCCAGCAGTGGGTGGACAGGGAGGTCCTACGAGCAGTACTTC.

For this clonotype: At one boundary the junction diverges from the germline segment, which might be a read error. The rearrangement links TRBV7-7 to TRBJ2-4; D possibly matches TRBD1 or TRBD2 (6 bases each). This CDR3 region has 16 residues. The germline V gene has CDR1 SSHAT and CDR2 FNYEAQ (reference sequence). In DNA, the CDR3 is TGTGCTAGCAGCCGACACAGGGAGGCAGCCAAAAACATTCAGTACTTC. Its protein product is CASSRHREAAKNIQYF.

The chain uses TRBV6-5 and TRBJ2-7; possible D gene TRBD2, 5 bases. Germline V gene lookup returns CDR1 MNHEY and CDR2 SVGAGI. The CDR3 extends over 17 amino acids. Between the trimmed V and J ends, which lost 5 bases and 0 bases, there was a span of 20 bases. The CDR3 loop is CASSPGMMVTSSYEQYF. DNA for the CDR3: TGTGCCAGCAGTCCCGGGATGATGGTAACGAGCTCCTACGAGCAGTACTTC.

V is TRBV11-1 and J is TRBJ2-1; 7 bases align to TRBD2. V shed 2 bases and J 3 bases; nucleotides not matched to a gene: 4. The CDR3 contains 15 residues. Germline V lookup: CDR1 SGHAT, CDR2 FQDESV (reference sequence). The CDR3 loop is CASSLTSGVYNEQFF. CDR3 nucleotide sequence: TGTGCCAGCAGCTTAACCAGCGGGGTCTACAATGAGCAGTTCTTC.

In DNA form, the CDR3 reads TGCGCCAGCAGTCACAACTGGGGGGGGAGGCAGGCCTACGAGCAGTACTTC. Translated: CASSHNWGGRQAYEQYF. The chain recombines TRBV4-1 with TRBJ2-7; 7 bases are shared with TRBD2. Germline lookup yields CDR1 MGHRA and CDR2 YSYEKL. V lost 6 bases and J lost 2; bases outside the gene matches: 16. CDR3 length: 17 amino acids.

This clonotype was observed a single time. V and J are TRBV2 and TRBJ2-7; D is unresolved. Germline V lookup: CDR1 SNHLY, CDR2 FYNNEI. V was clipped by 1 base and J by 3 bases, with 7 bases between them. This CDR3 region has 13 residues. DNA for the CDR3: TGTGCCAGCAGTGAAGGACACCTCTACGAGCAGTACTTC. Its protein is CASSEGHLYEQYF.

To note about this clonotype: The CDR3 does not end in the conserved phenylalanine or tryptophan, so this is likely a read error. The rearrangement joins TRBV4-1 to TRBJ1-2; 9 positions agree with TRBD1. Trimming removed 3 bases from V and 1 base from J; junction bases left unmatched: 3. This CDR3 is 15 amino acids long. CDR1 MGHRA and CDR2 YSYEKL come from the germline V gene. The CDR3 DNA is TGCGCCAGCAGCCACCGACAGGGGGATAACTATGGCTACACCTAC. As protein: CASSHRQGDNYGYTY.

There are a few counts of this clonotype. The chain couples TRBV28 to TRBJ2-2; no definite D call. The ends were cut back, 3 bases at V and 5 bases at J, with 10 bases in the middle. CDR1 is MDHEN and CDR2 is SYDVKM in the germline V gene. The CDR3 extends over 14 amino acids. CDR3 sequence reads: CASSFGRWTGELFF. In DNA form, the CDR3 reads TGTGCCAGCAGTTTTGGGCGATGGACCGGGGAGCTGTTTTTT.

The V and J genes are TRBV4-1 and TRBJ2-3; possibly TRBD2 for D (5 bases). The length of the CDR3 is 17 residues. Germline V CDR1 and CDR2: MGHRA, YSYEKL. Trimming pared 1 base from V and 2 bases from J, leaving 16 bases between. The chain's CDR3 is CASSQAVGVSFTDTQYF. Written as DNA, the CDR3 is TGCGCCAGCAGCCAAGCCGTGGGAGTTTCCTTCACAGATACGCAGTATTTT.

The rearrangement links TRBV6-5 to TRBJ1-1; no clear D. Germline CDR1 and CDR2: MNHEY and SVGAGI. This CDR3 contains 12 residues. The V gene lost 10 bases and the J gene lost 1 base, with 10 bases spanning the gap. The CDR3 region has the DNA TGTGCCACCAAGGGTTGGAACACTGAAGCTTTCTTT. It is translated as CATKGWNTEAFF.

This clonotype was found a few times. V and J are TRBV12-3 or TRBV12-4 and TRBJ2-3; 13 nucleotides align to TRBD2. This CDR3 has 15 amino acids. With V trimmed by 2 bases and J by 6 bases, 2 bases remained unmatched. CDR3 amino acids: CASSLTSGGEDTQYF. DNA of the CDR3: TGTGCCAGCAGTTTAACTAGCGGGGGGGAGGATACGCAGTATTTT.

This rearrangement joins TRBV28 to TRBJ2-2; unclear D gene. The CDR3 has 14 amino acids. Trimming removed 6 bases from V and 7 bases from J, with 15 bases in between. The germline V gene encodes CDR1 MDHEN and CDR2 SYDVKM. CDR3 protein: CASSPDGLVGELFF. The CDR3 DNA reads TGTGCCAGCAGCCCTGATGGGCTGGTCGGGGAGCTGTTTTTT.

This rearrangement joins TRBV7-9 to TRBJ1-3; no reliable D call. The length of the CDR3 is 14 residues. Germline CDR1 reads SEHNR; CDR2 reads FQNEAQ (reference sequence). The V and J ends lost 4 bases and 0 bases respectively, with 7 bases between them. The CDR3 nucleotides are TGTGCCAGCAGCTCAGCAAACTCTGGAAACACCATATATTTT. Translating gives CASSSANSGNTIYF.

The V call is TRBV6-2 or TRBV6-3, the J call TRBJ1-5; D is unresolved. Germline lookup yields CDR1 MNHEY and CDR2 SVGEGT. With 5 bases removed from V and 5 bases from J, the gap between germline ends came to 10 bases. CDR3 length equals 13 residues. CDR3 sequence (DNA): TGTGCCAGCAGTCCGGGGATGGATCAGCCCCAGCATTTT. It codes for CASSPGMDQPQHF.

This clonotype came up many times. This sequence joins TRBV6-2 or TRBV6-3 and TRBJ1-1; D is possibly TRBD1 (6 bases). CDR3 length: 14 residues. The germline V gene has CDR1 MNHEY and CDR2 SVGEGT. V shed 0 bases and J shed 6 bases, with 11 bases lying between them. This CDR3 is CASSYSGGSPEAFF. The DNA for the CDR3 is TGTGCCAGCAGTTACTCAGGGGGTAGTCCTGAAGCTTTCTTT.

This sequence joins TRBV7-2 and TRBJ2-7; the D is unclear. The length of the CDR3 is 13 residues. Germline CDR1 and CDR2: SGHTA and FQGNSA. Trimming stripped 1 base from V and 3 bases from J, with 7 bases between. The CDR3 loop reads CASSLEGNYEQYF. The CDR3 coding sequence is TGTGCCAGCAGCTTAGAAGGGAACTACGAGCAGTACTTC.

The CDR3 nucleotides read TGTGCCAGCACCACATCGGGACGGAATTCACCCCTCCACTTT. Protein sequence: CASTTSGRNSPLHF. J is TRBJ1-6 and V is TRBV7-9; TRBD1 might be the D (5 bases). In germline, CDR1 is SEHNR, CDR2 FQNEAQ (reference sequence). V was clipped by 7 bases and J by 7 bases, with 14 bases between them. CDR3 length equals 14 residues.

This clonotype has just a few counts. This chain uses TRBV7-9 with TRBJ2-5, with D unresolved. V was clipped by 4 bases and J by 1 base, with 13 bases between them. Germline V lookup: CDR1 SEHNR, CDR2 FQNEAQ (reference sequence). The CDR3 has 15 amino acids. CDR3 bases: TGTGCCAGCAGCTCCCACAGCCGGCCCCAAGAGACCCAGTACTTC. It yields the protein CASSSHSRPQETQYF.

This clonotype is medium-sized. This chain's CDR3 is CASSDTPQASPYGYTF. DNA of the CDR3: TGTGCCAGCAGTGACACTCCTCAAGCTAGCCCATATGGCTACACCTTC. The V and J genes are TRBV6-4 and TRBJ1-2; D is unresolved. The CDR3 consists of 16 residues. Deletions cut 2 bases from V and 5 bases from J, with 18 bases between. The germline gives CDR1 MRHNA, CDR2 SNTAGT.

This clonotype was counted a few times. The chain has TRBV27 and TRBJ1-6; 7 positions agree with TRBD1. V was clipped by 2 bases and J by 10 bases; unmatched bases: 5. Per germline, CDR1 MNHEY and CDR2 SMNVEV (reference sequence). This CDR3 spans 14 amino acids. CDR3 region: CASSLGTVSSPLHF. The CDR3 nucleotides are TGTGCCAGCAGTTTAGGGACAGTAAGCTCACCCCTCCACTTT.

The rearrangement links TRBV20-1 to TRBJ2-7, with a tentative D call TRBD2 (5 bases). CDR3 length equals 15 residues. V was trimmed by 0 bases and J by 2 bases, leaving 14 bases between them. Germline V gene data show CDR1 as DFQATT and CDR2 as SNEGSKA (reference sequence). Here the CDR3 reads CSARDFRGRAYEQYF. CDR3 bases: TGCAGTGCTAGAGATTTCCGGGGTCGGGCCTACGAGCAGTACTTC.

In DNA, the CDR3 is TGTGCCAGCCTAAACGAATTGATAACTTTCTTT. Translated, it gives CASLNELITFF. This sequence joins TRBV2 and TRBJ1-1; D not resolved. Looked up from germline, CDR1 is SNHLY and CDR2 is FYNNEI. The CDR3 has 11 amino acids. V lost 8 bases and J 12 bases, leaving 16 bases between the germline ends.

The J gene is TRBJ2-2, the V gene TRBV7-6, with D perhaps TRBD1 or TRBD2 (5 bases each). The CDR3 runs 12 residues. CDR1 is SGHVS, CDR2 FNYEAQ, per germline. V was clipped by 4 bases and J by 7 bases, with 7 bases between them. CDR3 amino acids: CASSWDGGELFF. The DNA for the CDR3 is TGTGCCAGCAGCTGGGACGGCGGGGAGCTGTTTTTT. The full variable domain, its missing parts supplied by reference TRBV7-6 and TRBJ2-2, is GAGVSQSPRYKVTKRGQDVALRCDPISGHVSLYWYRQALGQGPEFLTYFNYEAQQDKSGLPNDRFSAERPEGSISTLTIQRTEQRDSAMYRCASSWDGGELFFGEGSRLTVL.

The J gene is TRBJ2-2, the V gene TRBV7-8; TRBD1 agrees at 7 bases. The CDR3 is 18 residues long. V dropped 1 base and J dropped 2; count of bases not matched to a gene: 10. CDR1 is SGHVS, CDR2 FQNEAQ, per germline. The CDR3 is CASSLVSRTGGNTGELFF. The CDR3 region has the DNA TGTGCCAGCAGCTTAGTGTCCCGGACAGGTGGTAACACCGGGGAGCTGTTTTTT.